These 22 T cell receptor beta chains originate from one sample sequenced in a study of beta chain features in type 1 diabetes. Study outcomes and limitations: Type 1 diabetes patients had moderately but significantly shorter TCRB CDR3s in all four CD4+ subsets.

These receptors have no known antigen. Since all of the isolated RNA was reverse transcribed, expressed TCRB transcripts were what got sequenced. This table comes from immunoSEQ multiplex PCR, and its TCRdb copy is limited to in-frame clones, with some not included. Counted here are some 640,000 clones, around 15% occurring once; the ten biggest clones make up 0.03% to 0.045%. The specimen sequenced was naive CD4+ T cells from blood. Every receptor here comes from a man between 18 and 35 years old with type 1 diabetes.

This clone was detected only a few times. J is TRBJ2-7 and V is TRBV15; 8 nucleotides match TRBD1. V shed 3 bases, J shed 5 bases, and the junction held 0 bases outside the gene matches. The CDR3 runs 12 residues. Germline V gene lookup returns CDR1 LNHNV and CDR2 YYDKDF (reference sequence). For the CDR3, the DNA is TGTGCCACCAGCAGGGACAGGGACGAGCAGTACTTC. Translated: CATSRDRDEQYF. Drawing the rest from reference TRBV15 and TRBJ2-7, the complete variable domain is DAMVIQNPRYQVTQFGKPVTLSCSQTLNHNVMYWYQQKSSQAPKLLFHYYDKDFNNEADTPDNFQSRRPNTSFCFLDIRSPGLGDTAMYLCATSRDRDEQYFGPGTRLTVT.

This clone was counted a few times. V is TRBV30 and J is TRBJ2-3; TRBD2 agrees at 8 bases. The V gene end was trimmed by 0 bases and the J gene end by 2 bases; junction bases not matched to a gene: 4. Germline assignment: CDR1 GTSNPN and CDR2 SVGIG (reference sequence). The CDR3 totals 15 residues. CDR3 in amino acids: CAWSVAGAYTDTQYF. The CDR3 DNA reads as TGTGCCTGGAGTGTAGCGGGAGCTTACACAGATACGCAGTATTTT.

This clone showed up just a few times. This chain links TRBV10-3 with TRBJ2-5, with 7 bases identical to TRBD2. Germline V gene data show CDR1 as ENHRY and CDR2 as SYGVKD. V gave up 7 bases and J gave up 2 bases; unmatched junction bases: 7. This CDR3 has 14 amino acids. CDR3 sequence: CAIKREGRQETQYF. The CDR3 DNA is TGTGCCATCAAGCGGGAAGGGCGGCAAGAGACCCAGTACTTC.

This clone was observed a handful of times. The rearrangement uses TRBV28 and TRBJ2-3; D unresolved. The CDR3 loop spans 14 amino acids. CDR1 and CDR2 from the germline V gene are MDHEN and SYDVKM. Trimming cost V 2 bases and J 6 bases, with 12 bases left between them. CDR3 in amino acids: CASSLTSIRDTQYF. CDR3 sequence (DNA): TGTGCCAGCAGTTTAACAAGTATTCGCGATACGCAGTATTTT.

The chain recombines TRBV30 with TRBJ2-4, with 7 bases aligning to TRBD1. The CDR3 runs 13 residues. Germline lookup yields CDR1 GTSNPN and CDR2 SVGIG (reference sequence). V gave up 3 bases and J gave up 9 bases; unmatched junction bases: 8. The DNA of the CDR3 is TGTGCCTGGAGCGCCGGGACAGTTGGCATTCAGTACTTC. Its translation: CAWSAGTVGIQYF.

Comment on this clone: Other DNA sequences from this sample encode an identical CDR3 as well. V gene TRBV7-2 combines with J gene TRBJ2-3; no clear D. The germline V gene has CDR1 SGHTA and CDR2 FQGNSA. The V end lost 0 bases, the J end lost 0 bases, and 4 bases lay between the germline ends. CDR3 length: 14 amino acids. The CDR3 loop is CASSLARSTDTQYF. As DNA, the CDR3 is TGTGCCAGCAGCTTAGCGCGCAGCACAGATACGCAGTATTTT. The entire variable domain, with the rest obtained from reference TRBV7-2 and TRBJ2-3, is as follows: GAGVSQSPSNKVTEKGKDVELRCDPISGHTALYWYRQSLGQGLEFLIYFQGNSAPDKSGLPSDRFSAERTGGSVSTLTIQRTQQEDSAVYLCASSLARSTDTQYFGPGTRLTVL.

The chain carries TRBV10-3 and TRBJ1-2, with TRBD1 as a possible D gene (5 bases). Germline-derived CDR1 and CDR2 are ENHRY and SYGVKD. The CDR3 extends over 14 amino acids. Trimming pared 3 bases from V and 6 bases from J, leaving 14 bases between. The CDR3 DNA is TGTGCCATCAGTGATCAGAGTGTAGGGGATGGCTACACCTTC. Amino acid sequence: CAISDQSVGDGYTF.

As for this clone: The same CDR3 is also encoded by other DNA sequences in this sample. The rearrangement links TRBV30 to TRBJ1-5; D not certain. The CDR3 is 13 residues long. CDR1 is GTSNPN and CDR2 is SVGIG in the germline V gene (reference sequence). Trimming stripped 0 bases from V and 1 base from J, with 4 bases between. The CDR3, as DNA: TGTGCCTGGAGTGTTCTGAGCAATCAGCCCCAGCATTTT. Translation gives CAWSVLSNQPQHF.

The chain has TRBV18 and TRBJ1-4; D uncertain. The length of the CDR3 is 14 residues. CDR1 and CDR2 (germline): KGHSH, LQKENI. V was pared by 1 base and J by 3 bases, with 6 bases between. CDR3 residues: CASSPRSSNEKLFF. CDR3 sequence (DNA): TGTGCCAGCTCACCACGATCTTCTAATGAAAAACTGTTTTTT.

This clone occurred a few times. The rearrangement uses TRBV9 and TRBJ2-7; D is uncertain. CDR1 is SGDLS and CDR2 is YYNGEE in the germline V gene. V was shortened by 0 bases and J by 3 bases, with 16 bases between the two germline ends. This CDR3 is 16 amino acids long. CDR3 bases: TGTGCCAGCAGCGTAGTAGTTACCATACGGAGCTACGAGCAGTACTTC. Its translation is CASSVVVTIRSYEQYF.

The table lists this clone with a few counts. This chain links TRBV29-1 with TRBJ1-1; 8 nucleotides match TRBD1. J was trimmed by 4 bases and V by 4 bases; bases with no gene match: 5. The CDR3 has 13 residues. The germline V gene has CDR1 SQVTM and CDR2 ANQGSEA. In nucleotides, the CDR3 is TGCAGCGTTGCTTGGACAGGGAGCACTGAAGCTTTCTTT. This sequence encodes CSVAWTGSTEAFF.

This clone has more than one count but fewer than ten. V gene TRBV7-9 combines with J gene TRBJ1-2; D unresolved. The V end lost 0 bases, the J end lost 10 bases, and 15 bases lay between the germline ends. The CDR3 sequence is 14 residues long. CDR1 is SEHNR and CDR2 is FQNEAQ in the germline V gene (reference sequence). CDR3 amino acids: CASSLALAGGAYTF. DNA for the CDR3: TGTGCCAGCAGCTTAGCGCTGGCGGGCGGAGCCTACACCTTC.

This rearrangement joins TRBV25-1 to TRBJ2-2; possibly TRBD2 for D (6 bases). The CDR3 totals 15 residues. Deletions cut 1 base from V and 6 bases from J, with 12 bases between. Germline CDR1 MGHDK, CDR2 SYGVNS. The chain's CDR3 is CASSEWRGEAGELFF. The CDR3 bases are TGTGCCAGCAGTGAATGGAGAGGGGAGGCCGGGGAGCTGTTTTTT.

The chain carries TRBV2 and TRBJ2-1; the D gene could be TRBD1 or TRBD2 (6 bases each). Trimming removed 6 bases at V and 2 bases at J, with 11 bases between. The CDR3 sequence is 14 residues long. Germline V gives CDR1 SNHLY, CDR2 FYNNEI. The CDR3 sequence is CASRGGQTYNEQFF. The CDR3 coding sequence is TGTGCCAGCAGGGGAGGACAGACCTACAATGAGCAGTTCTTC. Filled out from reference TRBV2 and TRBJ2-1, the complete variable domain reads EPEVTQTPSHQVTQMGQEVILRCVPISNHLYFYWYRQILGQKVEFLVSFYNNEISEKSEIFDDQFSVERPDGSNFTLKIRSTKLEDSAMYFCASRGGQTYNEQFFGPGTRLTVL.

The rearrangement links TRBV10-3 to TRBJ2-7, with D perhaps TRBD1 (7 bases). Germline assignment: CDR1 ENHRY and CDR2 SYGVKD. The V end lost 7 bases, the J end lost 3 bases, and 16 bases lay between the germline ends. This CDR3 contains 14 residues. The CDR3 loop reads CAIKFGQGGYEQYF. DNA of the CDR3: TGTGCCATCAAATTCGGGCAGGGGGGCTACGAGCAGTACTTC.

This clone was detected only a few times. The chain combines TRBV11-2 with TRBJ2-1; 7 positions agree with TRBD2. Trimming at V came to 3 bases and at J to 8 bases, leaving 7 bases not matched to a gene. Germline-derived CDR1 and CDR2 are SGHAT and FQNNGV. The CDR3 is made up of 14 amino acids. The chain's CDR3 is CASSLGLAVYEQFF. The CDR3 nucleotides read TGTGCCAGCAGCTTGGGGCTAGCGGTCTATGAGCAGTTCTTC. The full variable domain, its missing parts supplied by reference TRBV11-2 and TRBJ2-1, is EAGVAQSPRYKIIEKRQSVAFWCNPISGHATLYWYQQILGQGPKLLIQFQNNGVVDDSQLPKDRFSAERLKGVDSTLKIQPAKLEDSAVYLCASSLGLAVYEQFFGPGTRLTVL.

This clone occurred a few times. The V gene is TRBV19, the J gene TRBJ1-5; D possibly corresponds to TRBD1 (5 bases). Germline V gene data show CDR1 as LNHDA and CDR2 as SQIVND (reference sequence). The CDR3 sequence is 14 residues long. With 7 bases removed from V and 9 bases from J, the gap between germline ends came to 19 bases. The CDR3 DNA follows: TGTGCCAGTAAGGTGGGGCCTGATTTTCTGCCCCAGCATTTT. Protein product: CASKVGPDFLPQHF.

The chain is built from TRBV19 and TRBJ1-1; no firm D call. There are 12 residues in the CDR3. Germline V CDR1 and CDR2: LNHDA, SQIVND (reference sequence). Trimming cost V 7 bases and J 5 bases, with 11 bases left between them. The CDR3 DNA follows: TGTGCCAGTAAGGACGGAAGGACTGAAGCTTTCTTT. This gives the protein CASKDGRTEAFF.

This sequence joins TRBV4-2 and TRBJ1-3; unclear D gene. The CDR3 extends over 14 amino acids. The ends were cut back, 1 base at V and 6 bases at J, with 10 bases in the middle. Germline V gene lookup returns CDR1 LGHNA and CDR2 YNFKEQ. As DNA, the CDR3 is TGTGCCAGCAGCCAAGGCCAGCAAGAAAACACCATATATTTT. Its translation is CASSQGQQENTIYF.

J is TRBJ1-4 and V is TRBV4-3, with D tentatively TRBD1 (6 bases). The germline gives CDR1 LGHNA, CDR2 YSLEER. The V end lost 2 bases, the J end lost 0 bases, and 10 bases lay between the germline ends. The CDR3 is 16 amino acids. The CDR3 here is CASSQTQGSTNEKLFF. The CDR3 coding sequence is TGCGCCAGCAGCCAAACCCAGGGGTCAACTAATGAAAAACTGTTTTTT.

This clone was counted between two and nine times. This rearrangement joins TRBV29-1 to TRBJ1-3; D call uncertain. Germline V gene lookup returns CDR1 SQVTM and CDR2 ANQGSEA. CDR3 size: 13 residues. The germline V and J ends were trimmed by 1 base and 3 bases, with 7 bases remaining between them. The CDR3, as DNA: TGCAGCGTTGAAGGGGCGTTTGGAAACACCATATATTTT. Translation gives CSVEGAFGNTIYF.

CDR3 region: CASSIHLYNEQFF. CDR3 sequence (DNA): TGTGCCAGTAGTATTCACCTGTACAATGAGCAGTTCTTC. This chain uses TRBV19 with TRBJ2-1; no clear D. Germline loops: CDR1 LNHDA, CDR2 SQIVND (reference sequence). Trimming pared 3 bases from V and 4 bases from J, leaving 7 bases between. This CDR3 region has 13 residues.